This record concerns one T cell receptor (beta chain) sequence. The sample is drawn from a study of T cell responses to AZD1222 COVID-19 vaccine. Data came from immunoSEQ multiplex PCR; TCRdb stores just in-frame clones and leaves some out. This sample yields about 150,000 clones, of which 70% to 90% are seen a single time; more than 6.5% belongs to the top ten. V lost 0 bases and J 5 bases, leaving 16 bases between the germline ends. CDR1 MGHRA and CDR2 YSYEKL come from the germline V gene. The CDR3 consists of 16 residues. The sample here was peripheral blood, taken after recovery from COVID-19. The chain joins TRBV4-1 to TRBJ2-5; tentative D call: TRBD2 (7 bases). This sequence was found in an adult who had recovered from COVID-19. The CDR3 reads CASSQDGWGGRETQYF. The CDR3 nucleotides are TGCGCCAGCAGCCAAGACGGTTGGGGGGGGCGGGAGACCCAGTACTTC.